These 30 T cell receptor beta chains were sequenced from one sample in a study of OX40 agonist ivuxolimab in advanced cancers. Libraries were prepared by immunoSEQ multiplex PCR; TCRdb keeps only in-frame clonotypes and omits some of them. This table holds 85,000 to 130,000 clones, 90% found once. The sample was CD4+ or CD8+ T cells sorted from blood, taken in a trial of the OX40 agonist ivuxolimab. The receptors derive from an adult with an advanced solid tumor such as melanoma, head and neck, liver or kidney cancer.

The chain carries TRBV11-2 and TRBJ1-2; 7 bases are a match to TRBD1. The V gene's germline CDR1 is SGHAT and CDR2 FQNNGV. V dropped 5 bases and J dropped 8; count of bases not matched to a gene: 11. There are 14 residues in the CDR3. The CDR3 coding sequence is TGTGCCAGCAGCCCCGACAGGGATAGGAGGGGCTACACCTTC. This encodes CASSPDRDRRGYTF.

This chain uses TRBV7-9 with TRBJ2-7; TRBD1 is a possible D gene (6 bases). This CDR3 is 13 amino acids long. From germline, CDR1 is SEHNR and CDR2 FQNEAQ (reference sequence). Trimming removed 5 bases from V and 4 bases from J, with 12 bases in between. The CDR3 loop reads CASSRDRGYEQYF. As DNA, the CDR3 is TGTGCCAGCAGCCGCGATAGGGGGTACGAGCAGTACTTC.

The V call is TRBV11-2, the J call TRBJ2-5; D is possibly TRBD2 (5 bases). Germline CDR1 is SGHAT and CDR2 is FQNNGV. The V end lost 2 bases, the J end lost 5 bases, and 12 bases lay between the germline ends. The CDR3 loop spans 14 amino acids. The DNA for the CDR3 is TGTGCCAGCAGCTTATGGCTAGCTGGGGAGACCCAGTACTTC. Protein sequence: CASSLWLAGETQYF. The full variable domain, rest sourced from reference TRBV11-2 and TRBJ2-5, is EAGVAQSPRYKIIEKRQSVAFWCNPISGHATLYWYQQILGQGPKLLIQFQNNGVVDDSQLPKDRFSAERLKGVDSTLKIQPAKLEDSAVYLCASSLWLAGETQYFGPGTRLLVL.

The chain recombines TRBV28 with TRBJ1-5, with D hard to call. Germline V gene lookup returns CDR1 MDHEN and CDR2 SYDVKM. This CDR3 has 14 residues. With 6 bases removed from V and 3 bases from J, the gap between germline ends came to 12 bases. The CDR3 coding sequence is TGTGCCAGCAGCTTAGACACCCCCAATCAGCCCCAGCATTTT. It specifies CASSLDTPNQPQHF. Combining the CDR3 with reference TRBV28 and TRBJ1-5 gives the whole variable domain DVKVTQSSRYLVKRTGEKVFLECVQDMDHENMFWYRQDPGLGLRLIYFSYDVKMKEKGDIPEGYSVSREKKERFSLILESASTNQTSMYLCASSLDTPNQPQHFGDGTRLSIL.

This clone occurred a few times. V gene TRBV7-8 combines with J gene TRBJ2-1, with a tentative D call TRBD2 (5 bases). The ends were cut back, 1 base at V and 7 bases at J, with 11 bases in the middle. CDR3 length equals 14 residues. Germline assignment: CDR1 SGHVS and CDR2 FQNEAQ. In nucleotides, the CDR3 is TGTGCCAGCAGCTTAGTGCGGGTCGTGAATGAGCAGTTCTTC. Its translation: CASSLVRVVNEQFF.

The gene calls are TRBV7-7 and TRBJ2-1, with D perhaps matching TRBD1 (6 bases). Deletions cut 5 bases from V and 2 bases from J, with 13 bases between. The CDR3 runs to 15 residues. Germline loops: CDR1 SSHAT, CDR2 FNYEAQ (reference sequence). This CDR3 reads CASSPWTDPYNEQFF. CDR3 DNA: TGTGCCAGCAGCCCCTGGACAGATCCCTACAATGAGCAGTTCTTC. The complete variable domain, with remaining parts taken from reference TRBV7-7 and TRBJ2-1, reads GAGVSQSPRYKVTKRGQDVTLRCDPISSHATLYWYQQALGQGPEFLTYFNYEAQPDKSGLPSDRFSAERPEGSISTLTIQRTEQRDSAMYRCASSPWTDPYNEQFFGPGTRLTVL.

V gene TRBV5-1 combines with J gene TRBJ2-3; no clear D. Trimming removed 4 bases at V and 0 bases at J, with 15 bases between. Per the germline V gene, CDR1 is SGHRS and CDR2 is YFSETQ. This CDR3 spans 16 amino acids. The CDR3 sequence is CASSIGLRASTDTQYF. DNA of the CDR3: TGCGCCAGCAGCATTGGGCTTAGAGCCAGCACAGATACGCAGTATTTT.

J is TRBJ2-7 and V is TRBV28; D is uncertain. CDR3 size: 12 residues. Per germline, CDR1 MDHEN and CDR2 SYDVKM. The V gene lost 5 bases and the J gene lost 4 bases, with 9 bases spanning the gap. The CDR3 bases are TGTGCCAGCAGTATACAGAGATACGAGCAGTACTTC. This translates into CASSIQRYEQYF.

The J gene is TRBJ2-1, the V gene TRBV28; D uncertain. The V gene's germline CDR1 is MDHEN and CDR2 SYDVKM. Trimming took 3 bases from V and 2 from J, leaving 8 bases between them. The CDR3 runs 14 residues. The CDR3 DNA reads as TGTGCCAGCAGTTTGGGGTCGACCTACAATGAGCAGTTCTTC. It yields the protein CASSLGSTYNEQFF.

The chain couples TRBV28 to TRBJ2-4; unclear D gene. In germline, CDR1 is MDHEN, CDR2 SYDVKM. The CDR3 loop spans 15 amino acids. Between the trimmed V and J ends, which lost 3 bases and 2 bases, there was a span of 11 bases. The CDR3 DNA reads TGTGCCAGCAGTTTTTTCAGGATCCCCAAAAACATTCAGTACTTC. Translating gives CASSFFRIPKNIQYF.

V and J are TRBV19 and TRBJ2-3; no clear D gene. The CDR3 has 13 residues. V lost 8 bases to trimming and J lost 3 bases, with 12 bases between them. CDR1 is LNHDA and CDR2 is SQIVND in the germline V gene (reference sequence). CDR3 coding DNA: TGTGCCAGTGGCCTGGAACGTACAGATACGCAGTATTTT. This sequence encodes CASGLERTDTQYF.

The J gene is TRBJ1-1, the V gene TRBV28; D uncertain. This CDR3 contains 15 residues. Trimming stripped 6 bases from V and 1 base from J, with 15 bases between. Germline V CDR1 and CDR2: MDHEN, SYDVKM. CDR3 protein: CASRELGTGNTEAFF. In nucleotides, the CDR3 is TGTGCCAGCAGGGAATTAGGAACGGGGAACACTGAAGCTTTCTTT.

The gene calls are TRBV4-2 and TRBJ2-3; no clear D. CDR1 is LGHNA, CDR2 YNFKEQ, per germline. The CDR3 consists of 15 residues. V was trimmed by 1 base and J by 6 bases, leaving 14 bases between them. CDR3 amino acids: CASSQATKPSDTQYF. The CDR3 DNA reads TGTGCCAGCAGCCAAGCTACGAAGCCTTCGGATACGCAGTATTTT.

The rearrangement uses TRBV27 and TRBJ2-7; D remains ambiguous. V was trimmed by 3 bases and J by 0 bases, leaving 12 bases between them. This CDR3 has 15 amino acids. Per the germline V gene, CDR1 is MNHEY and CDR2 is SMNVEV (reference sequence). The DNA of the CDR3 is TGTGCCAGCAGTTTGAATCAGTTTACCTCCTACGAGCAGTACTTC. It translates to CASSLNQFTSYEQYF.

V and J are TRBV6-1 and TRBJ2-7; D is possibly TRBD2 (6 bases). From germline, CDR1 is MNHNS and CDR2 SASEGT. The CDR3 has 12 amino acids. V lost 6 bases and J 3 bases, leaving 9 bases between the germline ends. The CDR3 loop reads CASSRLGYEQYF. The CDR3 region has the DNA TGTGCCAGCAGCCGACTAGGCTACGAGCAGTACTTC.

The CDR3 reads CASSRGLAVYNEQFF. The CDR3 DNA follows: TGTGCCAGTAGTAGGGGACTAGCGGTCTACAATGAGCAGTTCTTC. The chain has TRBV19 and TRBJ2-1; 11 bases match TRBD2. CDR1 and CDR2 (germline): LNHDA, SQIVND (reference sequence). V shed 4 bases, J shed 3 bases, and the junction held 2 bases outside the gene matches. The CDR3 covers 15 residues.

V and J are TRBV18 and TRBJ2-1; D tentatively fits TRBD1 or TRBD2 (5 bases each). The germline gives CDR1 KGHSH, CDR2 LQKENI. Trimming stripped 3 bases from V and 9 bases from J, with 21 bases between. The CDR3 is made up of 16 amino acids. This CDR3 reads CASSPRTGTTVLEQFF. The DNA of the CDR3 is TGTGCCAGCTCACCGCGAACCGGGACCACCGTTCTTGAGCAGTTCTTC.

This clone has a handful of counts. The chain combines TRBV25-1 with TRBJ1-5; D might be TRBD1 (6 bases). Germline lookup yields CDR1 MGHDK and CDR2 SYGVNS. The CDR3 loop spans 13 amino acids. The V end lost 6 bases, the J end lost 4 bases, and 10 bases lay between the germline ends. The CDR3 DNA is TGTGCCAGCAGACAGGGAACGAATCAGCCCCAGCATTTT. This gives the protein CASRQGTNQPQHF.

The gene calls are TRBV4-3 and TRBJ2-4; the D gene is possibly TRBD2 (6 bases). V gave up 0 bases and J gave up 7 bases, with 7 bases separating them. The CDR3 consists of 13 residues. CDR1 and CDR2 from the germline V gene are LGHNA and YSLEER. CDR3 region: CASSQDRGNIQYF. The CDR3 nucleotides read TGCGCCAGCAGCCAAGATCGGGGGAACATTCAGTACTTC.

This chain joins TRBV7-2 and TRBJ2-3; tentatively, D is TRBD2 (6 bases). The CDR3 totals 15 residues. Germline CDR1 and CDR2: SGHTA and FQGNSA. Trimming pared 6 bases from V and 1 base from J, leaving 14 bases between. The CDR3 DNA reads TGTGCCAGCAGTTTCGCGGGACTTGGCACAGATACGCAGTATTTT. It encodes CASSFAGLGTDTQYF.

This clone was found a few times. This rearrangement joins TRBV14 to TRBJ1-1, with TRBD1 matching 8 bases. The CDR3 sequence is 18 residues long. Germline-derived CDR1 and CDR2 are SGHDN and FVKESK. With 4 bases clipped from V and 1 base from J, the junction kept 14 bases outside the gene matches. CDR3 amino acids: CASSPLQDRTGKNTEAFF. CDR3 bases: TGTGCCAGCAGCCCACTACAAGATCGGACAGGGAAGAACACTGAAGCTTTCTTT. Complete variable domain (other parts from reference TRBV14 and TRBJ1-1): EAGVTQFPSHSVIEKGQTVTLRCDPISGHDNLYWYRRVMGKEIKFLLHFVKESKQDESGMPNNRFLAERTGGTYSTLKVQPAELEDSGVYFCASSPLQDRTGKNTEAFFGQGTRLTVV.

The chain uses TRBV28 and TRBJ2-2, with 7 bases fitting TRBD1. Germline V gives CDR1 MDHEN, CDR2 SYDVKM. The CDR3 sequence is 16 residues long. Trimming removed 5 bases from V and 2 bases from J; junction bases left unmatched: 8. The CDR3 loop reads CASSLLTGINTGELFF. CDR3 coding DNA: TGTGCCAGCAGTCTCCTGACAGGGATTAACACCGGGGAGCTGTTTTTT.

This clone was seen only once. The CDR3 coding sequence is TGTGCCAGCAGCACGGGCCCTAGCGGGACATCCTACAATGAGCAGTTCTTC. Its translation is CASSTGPSGTSYNEQFF. The chain carries TRBV7-3 and TRBJ2-1; 9 nucleotides match TRBD2. J gave up 1 base and V 5 bases, and 9 bases lay outside the gene matches. This CDR3 spans 17 amino acids. The V gene's germline CDR1 is SGHTA and CDR2 FQGTGA.

The chain combines TRBV7-9 with TRBJ2-5; 11 bases align to TRBD1. This CDR3 region has 16 residues. Germline V gene lookup returns CDR1 SEHNR and CDR2 FQNEAQ (reference sequence). J gave up 3 bases and V 5 bases, and 8 bases lay outside the gene matches. In nucleotides, the CDR3 is TGTGCCAGCAGCATCGGACAGGGGGCTGGCGAAGAGACCCAGTACTTC. Its protein product is CASSIGQGAGEETQYF. Full variable domain (rest looked up from reference TRBV7-9 and TRBJ2-5): DTGVSQNPRHKITKRGQNVTFRCDPISEHNRLYWYRQTLGQGPEFLTYFQNEAQLEKSRLLSDRFSAERPKGSFSTLEIQRTEQGDSAMYLCASSIGQGAGEETQYFGPGTRLLVL.

This clone came up a few times. The CDR3 sequence is CASSLRERNTEAFF. The DNA of the CDR3 is TGTGCCAGCAGCTTAAGGGAGAGGAACACTGAAGCTTTCTTT. The J gene is TRBJ1-1, the V gene TRBV7-2; D unresolved. V was clipped by 2 bases and J by 1 base, with 8 bases between them. The CDR3 runs to 14 residues. The germline V gene encodes CDR1 SGHTA and CDR2 FQGNSA.

V gene TRBV27 combines with J gene TRBJ2-3; D ambiguous. The CDR3 is 16 residues long. Per germline, CDR1 MNHEY and CDR2 SMNVEV (reference sequence). Trimming cost V 3 bases and J 1 base, with 14 bases left between them. The CDR3 DNA reads TGTGCCAGCAGTTTTAGTCCCCAAGGAGGCACAGATACGCAGTATTTT. As protein: CASSFSPQGGTDTQYF.

This clone was detected only a few times. The chain carries TRBV20-1 and TRBJ2-3, with D uncertain. This CDR3 has 11 amino acids. The V end lost 0 bases, the J end lost 5 bases, and 3 bases lay between the germline ends. CDR1 and CDR2 (germline): DFQATT, SNEGSKA (reference sequence). CDR3 coding DNA: TGCAGTGCTAGAGAAAAAGATACGCAGTATTTT. Protein product: CSAREKDTQYF.

The chain uses TRBV5-1 and TRBJ2-7; no reliable D call. Trimming left V 4 bases short and J 1 base short, with 9 bases between. Germline CDR1 SGHRS, CDR2 YFSETQ. The CDR3 length is 13 residues. The CDR3 DNA is TGCGCCAGCAGCGGCGCCGGGTCCTACGAGCAGTACTTC. This codes for CASSGAGSYEQYF.

This sequence joins TRBV27 and TRBJ2-5, with 9 bases matching TRBD1. TRBJ2-7 explains the end of the DNA better; the J call may be wrong. Germline CDR1 is MNHEY and CDR2 is SMNVEV (reference sequence). The CDR3 has 16 residues. The CDR3, as DNA: TGTGCCAGCAGTCCTTATGGACAGGGGCAATCCTACGAGCAGTACTTC. Its protein product is CASSPYGQGQSYEQYF.

This rearrangement joins TRBV30 to TRBJ2-2, with 11 bases identical to TRBD2. With V trimmed by 2 bases and J by 5 bases, 10 bases remained unmatched. Per germline, CDR1 GTSNPN and CDR2 SVGIG (reference sequence). The CDR3 loop spans 17 amino acids. This chain's CDR3 is CAWSSLRLAGGTGELFF. In DNA, the CDR3 is TGTGCCTGGAGTAGCCTTAGGCTAGCGGGAGGTACCGGGGAGCTGTTTTTT.